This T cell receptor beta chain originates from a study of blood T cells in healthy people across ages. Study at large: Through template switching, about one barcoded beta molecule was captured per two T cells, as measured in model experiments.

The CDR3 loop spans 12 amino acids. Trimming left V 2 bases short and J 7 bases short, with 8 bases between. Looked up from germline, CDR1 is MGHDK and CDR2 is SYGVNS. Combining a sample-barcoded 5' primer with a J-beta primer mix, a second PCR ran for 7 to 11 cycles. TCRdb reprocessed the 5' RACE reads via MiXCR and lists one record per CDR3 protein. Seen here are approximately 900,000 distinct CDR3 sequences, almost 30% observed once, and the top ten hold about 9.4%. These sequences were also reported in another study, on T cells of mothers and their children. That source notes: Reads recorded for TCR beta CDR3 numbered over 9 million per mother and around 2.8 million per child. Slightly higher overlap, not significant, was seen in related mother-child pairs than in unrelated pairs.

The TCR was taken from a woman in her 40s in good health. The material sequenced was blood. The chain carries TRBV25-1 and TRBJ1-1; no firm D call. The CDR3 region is CASSERSNEAFF. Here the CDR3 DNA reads TGTGCCAGCAGTGAACGGTCGAATGAAGCTTTCTTT.